A selection of T cell receptor beta chains follows, all from one sample in a study of radiotherapy plus CTLA-4 blockade in lung cancer. TCRdb's copy holds only in-frame clones and misses some; the assay was immunoSEQ multiplex PCR. This sample has 50,000 to 65,000 clones, with around 80% found just once. This sample comprised peripheral blood, obtained from a patient treated with radiotherapy plus ipilimumab. These receptors originate from a human donor with non-small cell lung cancer who had a partial response to radiotherapy plus ipilimumab. Each CDR3 is given with its conserved first and last residue. Each record gives: V gene, J gene, clone size, D gene, CDR3 protein, CDR3 DNA. The D gene is left open where the match is weak. Where a row states a size, it is once, few, many or the class of an expanded clone; other rows omit it.

>TRBV7-2|TRBJ1-1|once|TRBD1
CASSSTDRGQGTEAFF
TGTGCCAGCAGCTCAACGGACAGGGGGCAAGGCACTGAAGCTTTCTTT
>TRBV6-1|TRBJ1-2|NA|TRBD1
CASRLTGPYGYTF
TGTGCCAGCAGGCTGACAGGGCCCTATGGCTACACCTTC
>TRBV5-1|TRBJ2-7|NA|TRBD1
CASSYDRGRNEQYF
TGCGCCAGCAGCTACGACAGGGGGCGCAACGAGCAGTACTTC
>TRBV6-5|TRBJ1-4|NA|TRBD1
CASRTGQEKLFF
TGTGCCAGCAGGACAGGGCAAGAAAAACTGTTTTTT
>TRBV28|TRBJ1-5|once|NA
CASSREGFNQPQHF
TGTGCCAGCAGCAGGGAGGGTTTCAATCAGCCCCAGCATTTT
>TRBV28|TRBJ2-4|once|TRBD2
CASSLTTSGGGIQYF
TGTGCCAGCAGCCTGACGACTAGCGGGGGGGGCATTCAGTACTTC
>TRBV19|TRBJ2-5|NA|NA
CASSPGFFETQYF
TGTGCCAGTAGTCCCGGGTTTTTTGAGACCCAGTACTTC
>TRBV7-8|TRBJ2-7|once|TRBD1
CASSRGGTGGYEQYF
TGTGCCAGCAGCCGGGGCGGGACAGGGGGATACGAGCAGTACTTC
>TRBV2|TRBJ2-3|NA|TRBD1
CASSPGGTGSDTQYF
TGTGCCAGCAGTCCAGGGGGCACGGGGTCAGATACGCAGTATTTT
>TRBV5-1|TRBJ2-2|NA|TRBD2
CASSLAPGGPSGELFF
TGCGCCAGCAGCTTGGCCCCGGGGGGGCCGTCCGGGGAGCTGTTTTTT
>TRBV27|TRBJ1-2|NA|NA
CASSYLTGVGYGYTF
TGTGCCAGCAGTTATCTCACCGGGGTGGGCTATGGCTACACCTTC
>TRBV11-2|TRBJ1-4|NA|NA
CASSPGGDRREKLFF
TGTGCCAGCAGCCCGGGGGGTGATCGTCGGGAAAAACTGTTTTTT
>TRBV7-2|TRBJ2-5|NA|NA
CASSFSSGHSQETQYF
TGTGCCAGCAGCTTTTCCTCGGGACACTCCCAAGAGACCCAGTACTTC
>TRBV2|TRBJ2-1|NA|TRBD2
CASSESSGIDEQFF
TGTGCCAGCAGTGAGTCTAGCGGGATAGATGAGCAGTTCTTC
>TRBV5-6|TRBJ1-5|few|TRBD1
CASSLKGQGAFQPQHF
TGTGCCAGCAGCTTGAAGGGACAGGGGGCCTTTCAGCCCCAGCATTTT
>TRBV11-2|TRBJ1-4|NA|NA
CASSSWRGGFEKLFF
TGTGCCAGCAGCTCTTGGAGGGGTGGATTTGAAAAACTGTTTTTT
>TRBV11-2|TRBJ2-1|NA|NA
CASSLGSDRTNEQFF
TGTGCCAGCAGCTTAGGGAGCGACAGGACGAATGAGCAGTTCTTC
>TRBV29-1|TRBJ1-1|NA|NA
CSVAPTGTEAFF
TGCAGCGTGGCTCCCACGGGAACTGAAGCTTTCTTT
>TRBV5-6|TRBJ2-1|few|TRBD2
CASSLGPSGGLSYNEQFF
TGTGCCAGCAGCTTGGGGCCTAGCGGGGGCCTCTCCTACAATGAGCAGTTCTTC
>TRBV30|TRBJ1-4|NA|NA
CAWSEEHEKKKLFF
TGTGCCTGGAGTGAAGAACACGAAAAGAAAAAACTGTTTTTT
>TRBV4-3|TRBJ1-1|NA|NA
CASSLQQGRRTEAFF
TGCGCCAGCAGCCTTCAACAGGGAAGAAGGACTGAAGCTTTCTTT
>TRBV5-1|TRBJ2-4|NA|TRBD2
CASSATSGGVDIQYF
TGCGCCAGCAGCGCGACTAGCGGGGGGGTGGACATTCAGTACTTC
>TRBV6-1|TRBJ1-2|NA|NA
CASSEQAGSNYGYTF
TGTGCCAGCAGTGAACAAGCAGGATCCAACTATGGCTACACCTTC
>TRBV5-1|TRBJ1-1|NA|TRBD1
CASSLTDREVTEAFF
TGCGCCAGCAGCTTAACCGACAGGGAAGTAACTGAAGCTTTCTTT
>TRBV4-3|TRBJ1-1|NA|TRBD1
CASSQDPLPRDRAFF
TGCGCCAGCAGCCAAGATCCCCTTCCGCGGGACAGAGCTTTCTTT
>TRBV19|TRBJ1-4|NA|TRBD1
CASSSGGWDEKLFF
TGTGCCAGTAGTTCAGGGGGCTGGGATGAAAAACTGTTTTTT
>TRBV6-6|TRBJ2-1|NA|NA
CASTTGAYNEQFF
TGTGCCAGCACCACCGGGGCCTACAATGAGCAGTTCTTC
>TRBV20-1|TRBJ2-5|NA|TRBD2
CTPAGGEQYF
TGCACACCCGCGGGGGGAGAGCAGTACTTC
>TRBV4-1|TRBJ1-1|NA|NA
CASSLIGGTEAFF
TGCGCCAGCAGTCTTATCGGGGGGACTGAAGCTTTCTTT
>TRBV4-3|TRBJ2-1|NA|TRBD2
CASSRAGGGSYNEQFF
TGCGCCAGCAGCCGTGCGGGGGGGGGCTCCTACAATGAGCAGTTCTTC
>TRBV5-4|TRBJ1-4|NA|TRBD1
CASSQGTGKESVEKLFF
TGTGCCAGCAGCCAAGGGACAGGCAAGGAATCGGTTGAAAAACTGTTTTTT
>TRBV6-6|TRBJ2-7|NA|NA
CASSLSNRVEQYF
TGTGCCAGCAGTTTGTCTAACAGGGTCGAGCAGTACTTC
>TRBV28|TRBJ2-1|once|NA
CASSLGRGWPDNEQFF
TGTGCCAGCAGTTTAGGTCGGGGGTGGCCCGACAATGAGCAGTTCTTC
>TRBV6-1|TRBJ1-1|few|NA
CASSPPPPSNPEAFF
TGTGCCAGCAGTCCCCCTCCTCCGTCTAACCCTGAAGCTTTCTTT
>TRBV28|TRBJ2-7|few|NA
CASSLSGAAYEQYF
TGTGCCAGCAGTTTATCAGGGGCCGCCTACGAGCAGTACTTC
>TRBV5-1|TRBJ2-7|NA|NA
CASSLDTQDNSYEQYF
TGCGCCAGCAGCTTGGACACACAAGACAACTCCTACGAGCAGTACTTC
>TRBV6-5|TRBJ2-2|NA|TRBD1
CASSRDRGGTGELFF
TGTGCCAGCAGCCGCGACAGGGGAGGTACCGGGGAGCTGTTTTTT
>TRBV2|TRBJ1-1|NA|TRBD1
CASSGQGDTEAFF
TGTGCCAGCTCAGGACAGGGAGATACTGAAGCTTTCTTT
>TRBV7-9|TRBJ1-1|few|NA
CASSGGWNTEAFF
TGTGCCAGCAGCGGAGGGTGGAACACTGAAGCTTTCTTT
>TRBV28|TRBJ1-1|NA|TRBD1
CASGQGEDLDTEAFF
TGTGCCAGCGGACAGGGGGAGGATTTGGACACTGAAGCTTTCTTT
>TRBV28|TRBJ2-7|NA|NA
CASSEQRTPPYEQYF
TGTGCCAGCAGTGAGCAGAGGACACCGCCCTACGAGCAGTACTTC